The subject of this entry is one T cell receptor (beta chain). Its antigen is not identified. Germline V gene sequence: CDR1 SGDLS, CDR2 YYNGEE. There are 15 residues in the CDR3. TRB cDNA was prepared as libraries by UMI-labeled 5' RACE. TCRdb reanalyzed the 5' RACE reads, giving one entry per CDR3 protein sequence and no DNA. The sample has 150,000 or so distinct CDR3 sequences, and its top ten clones hold about 0.28%. The data were obtained in a study of CXCR3-negative and CXCR3-positive naive CD8 T cells. A CD45RO-CCR7+CD27+CD95- phenotype identified naive CD8+ T cells. Points from the study as a whole: TRB CDR3s were more hydrophobic in CXCR3-positive than in CXCR3-negative naive cells. Both naive subsets had comparably high diversity; memory CD8+ cells much lower. Within a donor, both naive subsets shared TRBV-TRBJ usage, unlike memory cells.

This TCR was recovered from a human donor in good health. Some clones in this sample may be carry-over from other donors' samples. The rearrangement links TRBV9 to TRBJ2-4; TCRdb's D call of TRBD1 is untestable without DNA. The sample consisted of naive CXCR3+ CD8+ T cells from blood. Subset meaning: CD45RO-CCR7+CD27+CD95- naive CD8+ T cells expressing CXCR3 (TNR3+). The CDR3 is CASGQGTGAKNIQYF.